The entry below gives a single T cell receptor (beta chain) sequence along with its context. This record comes from a study of blood T cell repertoires in COVID-19. Overall study: The origin of the acute and convalescent COVID-19 samples was the United States, Italy and Spain. Sample material is recorded as cDNA or gDNA derived from T cells, B-cell-depleted T cells, or PBMCs.

The CDR3 is 13 residues long. CDR1 is MNHEY, CDR2 SVGAGI, per germline. V shed 6 bases and J 4 bases; nucleotides not matched to a gene: 5. Clinical histories supplied by participants themselves formed the basis of cohort assignment. The table came from immunoSEQ multiplex PCR; TCRdb's copy has only in-frame clones and leaves some out. The sample has more than 350,000 clones, 85% to 90% seen once. The TCR originated in a man younger than 35 who had recovered from COVID-19. V is TRBV6-5 and J is TRBJ1-2, with TRBD1 matching 7 bases. Sequencing was performed on PBMCs or T cells enriched from blood (not recorded which). The CDR3: CASSPGQLYGYTF. In nucleotides, the CDR3 is TGTGCCAGCAGCCCGGGACAGCTCTATGGCTACACCTTC.